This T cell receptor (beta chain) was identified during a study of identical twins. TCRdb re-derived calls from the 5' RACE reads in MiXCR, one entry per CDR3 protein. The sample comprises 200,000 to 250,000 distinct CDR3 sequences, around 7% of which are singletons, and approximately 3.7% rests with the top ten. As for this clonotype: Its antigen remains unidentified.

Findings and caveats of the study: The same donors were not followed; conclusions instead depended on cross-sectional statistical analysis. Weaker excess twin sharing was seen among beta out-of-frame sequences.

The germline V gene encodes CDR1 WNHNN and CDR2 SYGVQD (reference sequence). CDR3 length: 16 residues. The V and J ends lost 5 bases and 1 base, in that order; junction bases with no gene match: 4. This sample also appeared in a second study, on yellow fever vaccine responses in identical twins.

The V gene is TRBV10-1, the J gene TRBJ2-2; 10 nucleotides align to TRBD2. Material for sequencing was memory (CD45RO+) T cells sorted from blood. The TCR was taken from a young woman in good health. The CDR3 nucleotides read TGCGCCAGCAGTAAACTAGCGGGGCAGAACACCGGGGAGCTGTTTTTT. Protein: CASSKLAGQNTGELFF.